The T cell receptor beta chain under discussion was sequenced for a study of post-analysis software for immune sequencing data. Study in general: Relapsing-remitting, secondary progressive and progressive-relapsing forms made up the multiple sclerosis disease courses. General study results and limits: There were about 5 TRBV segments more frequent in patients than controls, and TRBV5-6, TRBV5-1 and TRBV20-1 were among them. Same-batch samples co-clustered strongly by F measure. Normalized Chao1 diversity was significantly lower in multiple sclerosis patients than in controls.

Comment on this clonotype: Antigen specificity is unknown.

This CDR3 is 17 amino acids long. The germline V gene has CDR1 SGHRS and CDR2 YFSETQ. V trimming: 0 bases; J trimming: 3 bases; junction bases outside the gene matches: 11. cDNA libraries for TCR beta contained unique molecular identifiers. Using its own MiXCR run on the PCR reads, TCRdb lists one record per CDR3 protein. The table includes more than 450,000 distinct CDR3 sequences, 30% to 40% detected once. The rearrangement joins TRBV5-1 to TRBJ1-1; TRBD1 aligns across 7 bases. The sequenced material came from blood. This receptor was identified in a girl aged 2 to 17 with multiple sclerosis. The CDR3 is CASSLAGGRIGDTEAFF. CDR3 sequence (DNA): TGCGCCAGCAGCTTGGCAGGGGGAAGAATCGGGGACACTGAAGCTTTCTTT.